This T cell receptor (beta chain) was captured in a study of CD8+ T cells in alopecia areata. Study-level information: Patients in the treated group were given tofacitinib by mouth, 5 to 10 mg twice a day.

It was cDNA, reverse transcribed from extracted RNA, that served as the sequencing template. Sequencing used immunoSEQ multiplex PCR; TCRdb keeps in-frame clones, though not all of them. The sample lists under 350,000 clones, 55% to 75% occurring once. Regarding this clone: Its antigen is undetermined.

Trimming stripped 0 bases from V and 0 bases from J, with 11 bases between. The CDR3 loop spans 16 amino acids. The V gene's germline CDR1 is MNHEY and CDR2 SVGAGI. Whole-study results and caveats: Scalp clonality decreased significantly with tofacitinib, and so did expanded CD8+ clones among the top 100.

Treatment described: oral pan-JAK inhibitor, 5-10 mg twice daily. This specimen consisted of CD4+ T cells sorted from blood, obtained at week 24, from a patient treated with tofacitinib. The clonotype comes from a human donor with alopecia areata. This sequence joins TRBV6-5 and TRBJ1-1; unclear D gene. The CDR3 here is CASSYSTGLMNTEAFF. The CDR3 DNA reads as TGTGCCAGCAGTTACTCTACCGGGCTCATGAACACTGAAGCTTTCTTT.